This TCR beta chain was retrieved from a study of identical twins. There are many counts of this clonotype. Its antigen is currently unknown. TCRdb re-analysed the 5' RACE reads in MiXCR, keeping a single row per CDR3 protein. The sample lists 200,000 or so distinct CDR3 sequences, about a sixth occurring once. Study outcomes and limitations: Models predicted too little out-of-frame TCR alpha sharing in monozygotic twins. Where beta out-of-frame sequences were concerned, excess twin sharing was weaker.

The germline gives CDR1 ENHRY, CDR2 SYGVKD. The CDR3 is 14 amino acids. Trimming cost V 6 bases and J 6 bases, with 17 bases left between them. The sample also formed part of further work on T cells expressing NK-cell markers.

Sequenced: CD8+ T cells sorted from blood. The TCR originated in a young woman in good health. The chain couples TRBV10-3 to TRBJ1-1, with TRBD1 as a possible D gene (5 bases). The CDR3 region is CAIRDTGMGPEAFF. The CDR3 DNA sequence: TGTGCCATCAGGGACACGGGCATGGGGCCTGAAGCTTTCTTT.